The 28 T cell receptor beta chains listed next were all sequenced from one sample in a study of blood T cell repertoires in COVID-19. The protocol was immunoSEQ multiplex PCR, while the TCRdb copy is restricted to in-frame clones and leaves out a portion. The top ten clones hold 3% of a sample with more than 4,000 clones, around nine tenths of them seen once. The sample comprised peripheral blood. Receptors originate from an elderly woman with acute or convalescent COVID-19.

The J gene is TRBJ2-3, the V gene TRBV12-3 or TRBV12-4; 7 positions match TRBD2. Trimming at V came to 8 bases and at J to 1 base, leaving 3 bases not matched to a gene. The length of the CDR3 is 13 residues. CDR3 sequence: CASGGRGTDTQYF. The CDR3 DNA reads TGTGCCAGCGGGGGGAGGGGCACAGATACGCAGTATTTT.

CDR3 loop: CASSRSPGSDTQYF. The CDR3 DNA reads TGCGCCAGCAGCCGGTCCCCGGGGTCAGATACGCAGTATTTT. The chain recombines TRBV5-1 with TRBJ2-3; D possibly corresponds to TRBD2 (5 bases). Trimming shortened V by 4 bases and J by 4 bases, and 13 bases separated the two germline ends. Germline assignment: CDR1 SGHRS and CDR2 YFSETQ. The CDR3 contains 14 residues.

The V gene is TRBV5-1, the J gene TRBJ2-1; 9 bases are a match to TRBD1. V shed 7 bases and J 5 bases; nucleotides not matched to a gene: 10. This CDR3 contains 15 residues. Germline CDR1 and CDR2: SGHRS and YFSETQ. The CDR3 DNA sequence: TGCGCCAGCGGTCCGGGACAGGGATTGAACAATGAGCAGTTCTTC. This sequence encodes CASGPGQGLNNEQFF.

The J gene is TRBJ2-7, the V gene TRBV4-1; 12 bases agree with TRBD1. The CDR3 spans 15 residues. Losses at the gene ends were 4 bases for V and 6 bases for J; bases not matched to a gene: 7. Germline-derived CDR1 and CDR2 are MGHRA and YSYEKL. CDR3 in DNA: TGCGCCAGCAGCCTATACCGGGACAGGGGGCTCGAGCAGTACTTC. Its protein product is CASSLYRDRGLEQYF.

The chain carries TRBV2 and TRBJ1-4; D unresolved. The V and J ends lost 1 base and 1 base respectively, with 10 bases between them. CDR3 length: 16 amino acids. The germline CDR1 and CDR2 sequences are SNHLY and FYNNEI. The CDR3: CASSEDSPRTNEKLFF. The DNA for the CDR3 is TGTGCCAGCAGTGAAGACAGCCCAAGAACTAATGAAAAACTGTTTTTT.

The J gene is TRBJ2-6, the V gene TRBV30; no definite D call. The CDR3 runs to 16 residues. Trimming removed 2 bases from V and 0 bases from J, with 11 bases in between. Looked up from germline, CDR1 is GTSNPN and CDR2 is SVGIG (reference sequence). The CDR3 region is CAWSRGRFSGANVLTF. The CDR3 DNA reads as TGTGCCTGGAGTCGTGGCAGATTCTCTGGGGCCAACGTCCTGACTTTC. Based on the CDR3 plus reference TRBV30 and TRBJ2-6, the full variable domain is SQTIHQWPATLVQPVGSPLSLECTVEGTSNPNLYWYRQAAGRGLQLLFYSVGIGQISSEVPQNLSASRPQDRQFILSSKKLLLSDSGFYLCAWSRGRFSGANVLTFGAGSRLTVL.

This clone appeared a single time. V and J are TRBV6-5 and TRBJ1-2, with a possible D match to TRBD1 (6 bases). Germline loops: CDR1 MNHEY, CDR2 SVGAGI. CDR3 length: 12 residues. Trimming pared 8 bases from V and 2 bases from J, leaving 9 bases between. The CDR3 region is CASGQSNYGYTF. CDR3 nucleotide sequence: TGTGCCAGCGGACAGTCCAACTATGGCTACACCTTC.

This clone was seen once. The chain has TRBV7-9 and TRBJ2-4; tentative D call: TRBD2 (6 bases). The CDR3 totals 13 residues. The V end lost 2 bases, the J end lost 8 bases, and 10 bases lay between the germline ends. Germline V gene sequence: CDR1 SEHNR, CDR2 FQNEAQ (reference sequence). The CDR3: CASSLSGGDIQYF. Written as DNA, the CDR3 is TGTGCCAGCAGCTTATCCGGGGGAGACATTCAGTACTTC.

The chain combines TRBV7-9 with TRBJ2-2; possible D gene TRBD2, 6 bases. V gave up 5 bases and J gave up 6 bases, with 19 bases separating them. Germline assignment: CDR1 SEHNR and CDR2 FQNEAQ (reference sequence). This CDR3 has 16 amino acids. The CDR3 reads CASSTRDLATAGELFF. Here the CDR3 DNA reads TGTGCCAGCAGCACCCGGGACTTAGCCACAGCCGGGGAGCTGTTTTTT.

This chain connects TRBV10-1 to TRBJ2-3; possible D gene TRBD2, 6 bases. The CDR3 spans 15 residues. From germline, CDR1 is WNHNN and CDR2 SYGVQD (reference sequence). Trimming removed 3 bases from V and 2 bases from J, with 12 bases in between. CDR3 DNA: TGCGCCAGCAGTGATCACGGGGGTATCACAGATACGCAGTATTTT. Translating it yields CASSDHGGITDTQYF.

The CDR3, as DNA: TGCGCCAGCAGCTTACAGGGGGCGTCCTACAATGAGCAGTTCTTC. Its protein product is CASSLQGASYNEQFF. The rearrangement uses TRBV5-1 and TRBJ2-1, with TRBD1 matching over 9 bases. The CDR3 runs to 15 residues. Germline V gene data show CDR1 as SGHRS and CDR2 as YFSETQ. V was clipped by 2 bases and J by 1 base; unmatched bases: 1.

The J gene is TRBJ1-1, the V gene TRBV3-1 (or the pseudogene TRBV3-2); 7 nucleotides line up with TRBD1. CDR1 is LGHDT, CDR2 YNNKEL, per germline (reference sequence). The CDR3 is made up of 14 amino acids. The V gene end was trimmed by 2 bases and the J gene end by 2 bases; junction bases not matched to a gene: 2. Written as DNA, the CDR3 is TGTGCCAGCAGCCAACAGGGGGTTAACACTGAAGCTTTCTTT. Its protein product is CASSQQGVNTEAFF.

The V call is TRBV5-4, the J call TRBJ1-6; no clear D gene. The CDR3 extends over 13 amino acids. V was shortened by 2 bases and J by 8 bases, with 8 bases between the two germline ends. Germline CDR1 SGHNT, CDR2 YYREEE (reference sequence). CDR3: CASSFEGDSPLHF. In DNA, the CDR3 is TGTGCCAGCAGCTTTGAGGGTGATTCACCCCTCCACTTT. Based on the CDR3 plus reference TRBV5-4 and TRBJ1-6, the full variable domain is ETGVTQSPTHLIKTRGQQVTLRCSSQSGHNTVSWYQQALGQGPQFIFQYYREEENGRGNFPPRFSGLQFPNYSSELNVNALELDDSALYLCASSFEGDSPLHFGNGTRLTVT.

The sample holds one count of this clone. This sequence joins TRBV2 and TRBJ2-2; D possibly corresponds to TRBD2 (6 bases). V was pared by 8 bases and J by 7 bases, with 20 bases between. Germline V gene data show CDR1 as SNHLY and CDR2 as FYNNEI. This CDR3 contains 15 residues. The CDR3 loop reads CASASNGGMVGELFF. CDR3 sequence (DNA): TGTGCCAGCGCCTCAAATGGGGGGATGGTCGGGGAGCTGTTTTTT.

The rearrangement links TRBV5-4 to TRBJ1-4, with unresolved D. Per germline, CDR1 SGHNT and CDR2 YYREEE (reference sequence). V lost 4 bases and J lost 5, with 15 bases in between. This CDR3 spans 15 amino acids. CDR3 in amino acids: CASSGSGEGNEKLFF. CDR3 bases: TGTGCCAGCAGCGGGAGCGGAGAAGGCAATGAAAAACTGTTTTTT.

V is TRBV11-2 and J is TRBJ1-6, with D tentatively TRBD1 (6 bases). The germline V and J ends were trimmed by 4 bases and 9 bases, with 16 bases remaining between them. Germline CDR1 SGHAT, CDR2 FQNNGV. The CDR3 is made up of 15 amino acids. The chain's CDR3 is CASSSDTGIGSPLHF. The CDR3 bases are TGTGCCAGCAGCTCAGACACAGGGATCGGTTCACCCCTCCACTTT.

The chain couples TRBV6-1 to TRBJ1-3; 7 bases match TRBD1. Losses at the gene ends were 4 bases for V and 8 bases for J; bases not matched to a gene: 5. This CDR3 contains 13 residues. The V gene's germline CDR1 is MNHNS and CDR2 SASEGT. The CDR3 coding sequence is TGTGCCAGCAGTGCAACAGGGGCATACACCATATATTTT. It is translated as CASSATGAYTIYF.

V and J are TRBV9 and TRBJ1-3; 8 bases are a match to TRBD1. From germline, CDR1 is SGDLS and CDR2 YYNGEE. V lost 4 bases and J lost 7; bases outside the gene matches: 7. The CDR3 is 14 residues long. In DNA form, the CDR3 reads TGTGCCAGCAGCCACGGACAGGGTGGGAACACCATATATTTT. This translates into CASSHGQGGNTIYF.

The V call is TRBV7-2, the J call TRBJ1-1; D not resolved. The CDR3 consists of 13 residues. V was cut by 5 bases and J by 0 bases, with 7 bases left in between. Per germline, CDR1 SGHTA and CDR2 FQGNSA. CDR3 sequence (DNA): TGTGCCAGCAGCCGGCGGATGAACACTGAAGCTTTCTTT. Translated: CASSRRMNTEAFF.

The chain links TRBV30 to TRBJ1-2; D possibly corresponds to TRBD1 (5 bases). The CDR3 contains 11 residues. Trimming took off 1 base at V and 8 bases at J, with 8 bases between the two ends. CDR1 is GTSNPN, CDR2 SVGIG, per germline (reference sequence). As DNA, the CDR3 is TGTGCCTGGAGTGCCGGGGGGGGCTACACCTTC. It yields the protein CAWSAGGGYTF.

The chain joins TRBV5-1 to TRBJ2-3, with D possibly being TRBD2 (5 bases). In germline, CDR1 is SGHRS, CDR2 YFSETQ. The length of the CDR3 is 15 residues. V was pared by 4 bases and J by 6 bases, with 18 bases between. CDR3 protein: CASSASGAGSDTQYF. DNA for the CDR3: TGCGCCAGCAGCGCGTCAGGTGCGGGCAGCGATACGCAGTATTTT.

The chain joins TRBV28 to TRBJ2-7; TRBD2 aligns across 12 bases. Germline lookup yields CDR1 MDHEN and CDR2 SYDVKM. The CDR3 has 14 residues. J lost 6 bases, V lost 5 bases, and 5 bases had no gene match. DNA for the CDR3: TGTGCCAGCAGTATGACTAGCGGGGGACTCGAGCAGTACTTC. Its protein is CASSMTSGGLEQYF.

The genes are TRBV6-2 or TRBV6-3 and TRBJ2-7; D call uncertain. V lost 5 bases and J 2 bases, leaving 13 bases between the germline ends. CDR1 is MNHEY, CDR2 SVGEGT, per germline. This CDR3 contains 14 residues. CDR3: CASSPVDTAYEQYF. The CDR3 DNA reads as TGTGCCAGCAGTCCGGTCGACACAGCCTACGAGCAGTACTTC.

This clone showed up just once. The genes are TRBV30 and TRBJ2-1; 11 nucleotides line up with TRBD2. The germline CDR1 and CDR2 sequences are GTSNPN and SVGIG (reference sequence). This CDR3 is built from 13 residues. With V trimmed by 2 bases and J by 8 bases, 2 bases remained unmatched. CDR3 residues: CAWSPGLADEQFF. CDR3 in DNA: TGTGCCTGGAGTCCGGGACTAGCGGATGAGCAGTTCTTC.

This chain connects TRBV5-1 to TRBJ2-3, with 9 bases identical to TRBD2. V gave up 0 bases and J gave up 5 bases; unmatched junction bases: 7. The CDR3 runs 16 residues. Germline V gene lookup returns CDR1 SGHRS and CDR2 YFSETQ. CDR3 DNA sequence: TGCGCCAGCAGCTTGGAGGGGCGGGGGGGCCGAGATACGCAGTATTTT. The encoded protein is CASSLEGRGGRDTQYF.

This chain uses TRBV15 with TRBJ1-2; perhaps TRBD1 as D (6 bases). CDR1 is LNHNV, CDR2 YYDKDF, per germline (reference sequence). The CDR3 runs 13 residues. Trimming pared 0 bases from V and 9 bases from J, leaving 11 bases between. CDR3 amino acids: CATSRDFDRSYTF. The CDR3 nucleotides read TGTGCCACCAGCAGAGATTTCGACAGGAGCTACACCTTC.

This chain links TRBV5-6 with TRBJ1-4, with D maybe TRBD1 (5 bases). CDR3 size: 15 residues. Germline CDR1 and CDR2: SGHDT and YYEEEE. With 2 bases removed from V and 8 bases from J, the gap between germline ends came to 16 bases. CDR3 amino acids: CASSFQGDSEEKLFF. The CDR3 DNA reads TGTGCCAGCAGCTTCCAAGGGGACTCAGAGGAAAAACTGTTTTTT.

This chain links TRBV5-6 with TRBJ2-5; possibly TRBD1 for D (8 bases). The ends were cut back, 3 bases at V and 5 bases at J, with 17 bases in the middle. CDR1 and CDR2 from the germline V gene are SGHDT and YYEEEE. The length of the CDR3 is 15 residues. The CDR3 sequence: CASSWTGRVEETQYF. The CDR3 nucleotides read TGTGCCAGCAGCTGGACAGGGAGGGTTGAGGAGACCCAGTACTTC.